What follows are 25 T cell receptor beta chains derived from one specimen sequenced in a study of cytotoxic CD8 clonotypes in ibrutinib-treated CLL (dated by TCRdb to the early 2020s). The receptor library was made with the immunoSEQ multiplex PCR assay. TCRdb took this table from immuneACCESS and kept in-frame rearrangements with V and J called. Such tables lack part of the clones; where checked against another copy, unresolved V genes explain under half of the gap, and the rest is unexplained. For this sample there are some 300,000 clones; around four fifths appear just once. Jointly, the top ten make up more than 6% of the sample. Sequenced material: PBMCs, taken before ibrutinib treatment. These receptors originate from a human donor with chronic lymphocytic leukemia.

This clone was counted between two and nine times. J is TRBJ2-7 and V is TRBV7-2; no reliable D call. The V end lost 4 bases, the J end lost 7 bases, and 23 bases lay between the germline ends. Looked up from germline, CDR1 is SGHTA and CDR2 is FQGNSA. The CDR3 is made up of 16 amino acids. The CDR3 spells CASSSTRVTTYSEQYF. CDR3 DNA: TGTGCCAGCAGCTCTACAAGGGTAACCACGTATTCAGAGCAGTACTTC. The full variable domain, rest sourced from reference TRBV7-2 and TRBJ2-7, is GAGVSQSPSNKVTEKGKDVELRCDPISGHTALYWYRQSLGQGLEFLIYFQGNSAPDKSGLPSDRFSAERTGGSVSTLTIQRTQQEDSAVYLCASSSTRVTTYSEQYFGPGTRLTVT.

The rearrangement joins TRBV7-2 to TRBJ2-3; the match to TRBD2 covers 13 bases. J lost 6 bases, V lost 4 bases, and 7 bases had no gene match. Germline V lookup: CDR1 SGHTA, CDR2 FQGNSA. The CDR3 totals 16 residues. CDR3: CASSYPLAGGADTQYF. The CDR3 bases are TGTGCCAGCAGCTATCCACTAGCGGGAGGGGCGGATACGCAGTATTTT. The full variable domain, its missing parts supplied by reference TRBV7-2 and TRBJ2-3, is GAGVSQSPSNKVTEKGKDVELRCDPISGHTALYWYRQSLGQGLEFLIYFQGNSAPDKSGLPSDRFSAERTGGSVSTLTIQRTQQEDSAVYLCASSYPLAGGADTQYFGPGTRLTVL.

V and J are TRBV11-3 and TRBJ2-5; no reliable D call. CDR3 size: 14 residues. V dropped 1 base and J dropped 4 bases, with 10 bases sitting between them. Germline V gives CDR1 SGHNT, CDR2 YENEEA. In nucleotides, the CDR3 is TGTGCCAGCAGCTTAGGGGTTGGAAGAGAGACCCAGTACTTC. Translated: CASSLGVGRETQYF.

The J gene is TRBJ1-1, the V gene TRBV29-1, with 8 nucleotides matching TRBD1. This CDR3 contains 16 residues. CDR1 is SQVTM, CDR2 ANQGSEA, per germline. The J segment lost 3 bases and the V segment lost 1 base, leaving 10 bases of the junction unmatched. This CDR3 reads CSVEGPGQGAHTEAFF. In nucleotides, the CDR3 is TGCAGCGTTGAAGGTCCCGGCCAGGGGGCACACACTGAAGCTTTCTTT.

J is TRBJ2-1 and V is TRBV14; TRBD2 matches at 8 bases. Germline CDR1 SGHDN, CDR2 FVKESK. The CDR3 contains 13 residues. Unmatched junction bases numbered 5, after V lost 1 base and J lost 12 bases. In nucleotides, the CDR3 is TGTGCCAGCAGCCAAGTGGTAGCGGGGAGGCAGTTCTTC. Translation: CASSQVVAGRQFF.

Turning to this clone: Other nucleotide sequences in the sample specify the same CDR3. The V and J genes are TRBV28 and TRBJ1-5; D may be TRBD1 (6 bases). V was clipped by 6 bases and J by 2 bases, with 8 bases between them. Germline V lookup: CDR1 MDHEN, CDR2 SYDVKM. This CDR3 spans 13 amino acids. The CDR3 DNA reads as TGTGCCAGCAGACAGGGAGGCAATCAGCCCCAGCATTTT. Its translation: CASRQGGNQPQHF.

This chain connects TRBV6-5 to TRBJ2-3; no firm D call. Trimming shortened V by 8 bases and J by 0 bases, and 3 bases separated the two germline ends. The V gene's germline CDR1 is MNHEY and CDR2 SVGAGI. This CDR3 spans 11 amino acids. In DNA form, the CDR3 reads TGTGCCAGCGAAAGCACAGATACGCAGTATTTT. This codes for CASESTDTQYF.

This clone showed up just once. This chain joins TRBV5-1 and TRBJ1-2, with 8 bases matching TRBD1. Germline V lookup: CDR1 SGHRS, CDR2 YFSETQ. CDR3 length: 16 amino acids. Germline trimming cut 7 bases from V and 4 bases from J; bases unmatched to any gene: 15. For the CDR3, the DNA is TGCGCCAGCGCCCTCATGGACAGGGCAGAAGGCTATGGCTACACCTTC. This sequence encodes CASALMDRAEGYGYTF.

CDR3 in amino acids: CSVAETTNEKLFF. CDR3 DNA: TGCAGCGTTGCCGAAACAACTAATGAAAAACTGTTTTTT. This rearrangement joins TRBV29-1 to TRBJ1-4; no firm D call. Trimming stripped 4 bases from V and 0 bases from J, with 6 bases between. The CDR3 is 13 residues long. The germline V gene encodes CDR1 SQVTM and CDR2 ANQGSEA.

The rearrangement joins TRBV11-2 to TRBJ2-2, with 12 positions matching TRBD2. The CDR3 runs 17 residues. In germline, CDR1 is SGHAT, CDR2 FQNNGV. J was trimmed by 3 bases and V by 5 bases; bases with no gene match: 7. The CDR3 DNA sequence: TGTGCCAGCAGCATACGAAGACTAGCGGGAGACACCGGGGAGCTGTTTTTT. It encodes CASSIRRLAGDTGELFF.

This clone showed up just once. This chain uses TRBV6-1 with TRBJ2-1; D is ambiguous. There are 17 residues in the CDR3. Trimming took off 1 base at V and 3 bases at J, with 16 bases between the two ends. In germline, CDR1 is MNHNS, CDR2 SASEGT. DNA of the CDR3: TGTGCCAGCAGTGAAGAGAGAACGGCAACCGACTACAATGAGCAGTTCTTC. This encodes CASSEERTATDYNEQFF.

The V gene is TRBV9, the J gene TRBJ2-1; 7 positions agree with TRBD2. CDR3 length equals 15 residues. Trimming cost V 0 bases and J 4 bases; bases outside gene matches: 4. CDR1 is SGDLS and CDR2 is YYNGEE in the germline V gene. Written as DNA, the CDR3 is TGTGCCAGCAGCGTAGCATCTAGCGGTTACAATGAGCAGTTCTTC. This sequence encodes CASSVASSGYNEQFF.

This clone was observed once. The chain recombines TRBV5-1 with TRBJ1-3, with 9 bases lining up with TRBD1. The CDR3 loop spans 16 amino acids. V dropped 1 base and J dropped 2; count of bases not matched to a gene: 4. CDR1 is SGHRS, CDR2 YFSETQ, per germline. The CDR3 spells CASSLSGTGPGNTIYF. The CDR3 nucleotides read TGCGCCAGCAGCTTGTCCGGGACAGGGCCTGGAAACACCATATATTTT. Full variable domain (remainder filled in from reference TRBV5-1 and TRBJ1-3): KAGVTQTPRYLIKTRGQQVTLSCSPISGHRSVSWYQQTPGQGLQFLFEYFSETQRNKGNFPGRFSGRQFSNSRSEMNVSTLELGDSALYLCASSLSGTGPGNTIYFGEGSWLTVV.

CDR3 sequence reads: CAWNGGAEETQYF. The CDR3 nucleotides read TGTGCCTGGAATGGGGGGGCGGAGGAGACCCAGTACTTC. This chain links TRBV30 with TRBJ2-5; D is possibly TRBD2 (7 bases). This CDR3 comprises 13 residues. Looked up from germline, CDR1 is GTSNPN and CDR2 is SVGIG (reference sequence). V gave up 4 bases and J gave up 5 bases, with 14 bases separating them.

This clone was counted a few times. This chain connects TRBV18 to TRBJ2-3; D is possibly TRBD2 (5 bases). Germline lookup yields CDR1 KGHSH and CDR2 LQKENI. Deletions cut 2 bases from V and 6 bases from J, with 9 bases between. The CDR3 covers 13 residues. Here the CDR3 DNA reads TGTGCCAGCTCACCAACTCCGGGGGATACGCAGTATTTT. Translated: CASSPTPGDTQYF.

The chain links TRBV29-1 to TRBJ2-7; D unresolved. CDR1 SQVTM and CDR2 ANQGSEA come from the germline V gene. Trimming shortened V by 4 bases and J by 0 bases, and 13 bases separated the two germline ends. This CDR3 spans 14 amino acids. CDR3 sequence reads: CSVARRESSYEQYF. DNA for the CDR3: TGCAGCGTTGCACGGCGTGAAAGCTCCTACGAGCAGTACTTC.

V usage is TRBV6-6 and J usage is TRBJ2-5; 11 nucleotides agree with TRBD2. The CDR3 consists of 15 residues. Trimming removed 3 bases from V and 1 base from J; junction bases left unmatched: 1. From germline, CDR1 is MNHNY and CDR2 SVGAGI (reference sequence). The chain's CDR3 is CASSYLAGGQETQYF. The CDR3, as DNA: TGTGCCAGCAGTTATCTAGCGGGAGGCCAAGAGACCCAGTACTTC.

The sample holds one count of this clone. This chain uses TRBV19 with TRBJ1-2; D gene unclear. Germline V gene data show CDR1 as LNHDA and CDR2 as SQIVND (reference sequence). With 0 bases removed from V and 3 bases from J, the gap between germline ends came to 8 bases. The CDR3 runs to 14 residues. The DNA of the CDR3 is TGTGCCAGTAGTATAGAGGCCAAATACTATGGCTACACCTTC. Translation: CASSIEAKYYGYTF.

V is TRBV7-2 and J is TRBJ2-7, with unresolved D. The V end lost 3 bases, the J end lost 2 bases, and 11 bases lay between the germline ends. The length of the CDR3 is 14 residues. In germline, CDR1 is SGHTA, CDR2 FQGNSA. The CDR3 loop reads CASSFRGAAYEQYF. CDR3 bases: TGTGCCAGCAGCTTCCGTGGCGCCGCCTACGAGCAGTACTTC.

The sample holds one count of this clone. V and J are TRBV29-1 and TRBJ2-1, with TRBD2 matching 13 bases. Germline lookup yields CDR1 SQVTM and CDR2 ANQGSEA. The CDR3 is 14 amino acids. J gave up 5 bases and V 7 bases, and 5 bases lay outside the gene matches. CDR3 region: CSARTSGSHNEQFF. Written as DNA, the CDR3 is TGCAGCGCCCGGACTAGCGGGAGCCACAATGAGCAGTTCTTC.

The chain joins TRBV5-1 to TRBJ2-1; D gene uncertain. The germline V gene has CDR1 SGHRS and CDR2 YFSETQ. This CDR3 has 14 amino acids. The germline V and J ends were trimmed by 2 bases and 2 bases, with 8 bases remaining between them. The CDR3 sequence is CASSFVATYNEQFF. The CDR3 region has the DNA TGCGCCAGCAGCTTCGTCGCCACCTACAATGAGCAGTTCTTC.

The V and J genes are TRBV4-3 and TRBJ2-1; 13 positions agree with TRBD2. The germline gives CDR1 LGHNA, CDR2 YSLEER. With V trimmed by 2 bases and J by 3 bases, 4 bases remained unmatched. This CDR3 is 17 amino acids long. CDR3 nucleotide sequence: TGCGCCAGCAGCCAAAGGACTAGCGGGAGTGTCTACAATGAGCAGTTCTTC. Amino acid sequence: CASSQRTSGSVYNEQFF.

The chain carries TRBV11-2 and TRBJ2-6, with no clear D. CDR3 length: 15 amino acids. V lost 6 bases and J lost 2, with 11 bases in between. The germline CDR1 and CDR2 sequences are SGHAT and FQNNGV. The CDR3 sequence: CASRIDGTGANVLTF. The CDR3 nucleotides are TGTGCCAGCAGAATCGACGGCACTGGGGCCAACGTCCTGACTTTC. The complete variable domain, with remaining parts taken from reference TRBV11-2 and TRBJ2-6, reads EAGVAQSPRYKIIEKRQSVAFWCNPISGHATLYWYQQILGQGPKLLIQFQNNGVVDDSQLPKDRFSAERLKGVDSTLKIQPAKLEDSAVYLCASRIDGTGANVLTFGAGSRLTVL.

This chain's CDR3 is CATSKLAGGPGEQFF. The CDR3 nucleotides are TGTGCCACCAGCAAGCTAGCGGGAGGGCCCGGTGAGCAGTTCTTC. This chain uses TRBV15 with TRBJ2-1, with TRBD2 identical over 12 bases. The CDR3 has 15 residues. J gave up 9 bases and V 4 bases, and 7 bases lay outside the gene matches. CDR1 is LNHNV, CDR2 YYDKDF, per germline (reference sequence).

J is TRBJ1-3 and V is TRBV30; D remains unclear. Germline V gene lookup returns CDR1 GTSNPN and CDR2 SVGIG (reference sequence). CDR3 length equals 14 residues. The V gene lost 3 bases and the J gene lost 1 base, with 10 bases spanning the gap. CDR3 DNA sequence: TGTGCCTGGAGACCGACTAGTTCTGGAAACACCATATATTTT. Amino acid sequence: CAWRPTSSGNTIYF.